This TCR beta chain was captured in a study of CD8+CD57+ T cells in acquired aplastic anemia. As for the study in general: Average DNA yield from sorted CD4+ and CD8+ cells was approximately 3 ug.

V shed 7 bases and J 5 bases; nucleotides not matched to a gene: 7. Germline CDR1 reads LNHDA; CDR2 reads SQIVND (reference sequence). CDR3 size: 14 residues. The template used for profiling TCR beta VDJ and CDR3 was genomic DNA. Each CDR3 protein gets one entry after TCRdb re-called the reads with MiXCR. The data hold fewer than 200,000 distinct CDR3 sequences, with about 44% observed a single time. Previously, flow cytometry had revealed CD8+CD57+ cell expansion in the patients chosen for sequencing. Diagnosis of severe acquired aplastic anemia applied to all patients. When blood sampling took place, the patients had received no therapy.

This receptor was taken from a human donor with aplastic anemia. This chain uses TRBV19 with TRBJ1-3, with 8 positions matching TRBD1. Material for sequencing was sorted CD4+, CD8+, or CD8+CD57+ T cells (not recorded which) from PBMCs. The CDR3 spells CASTPTGARNTIYF. In DNA, the CDR3 is TGTGCCAGTACTCCGACAGGGGCGAGAAACACCATATATTTT. The full variable domain, in which reference TRBV19 and TRBJ1-3 provide the parts outside the CDR3, is DGGITQSPKYLFRKEGQNVTLSCEQNLNHDAMYWYRQDPGQGLRLIYYSQIVNDFQKGDIAEGYSVSREKKESFPLTVTSAQKNPTAFYLCASTPTGARNTIYFGEGSWLTVV.